A single sample gave rise to the 24 T cell receptor beta chains below, sequenced in a study of T cell clones after liver transplantation. Measured with immunoSEQ multiplex PCR; TCRdb has only the in-frame clones, and not every one. The data show 95,000 to 130,000 clones, approximately 90% seen once. Sequences were derived from CD4+ T cells from blood, sampled 12 months after liver transplant. The receptors come from a human patient who received a liver transplant. T cells may partly derive from the graft donor.

J is TRBJ2-1 and V is TRBV5-1; D might be TRBD2 (5 bases). This CDR3 is 15 amino acids long. V lost 4 bases to trimming and J lost 0 bases, with 11 bases between them. Germline V lookup: CDR1 SGHRS, CDR2 YFSETQ. The CDR3 DNA sequence: TGCGCCAGCAGCCTAGCAAAATCCTCCTACAATGAGCAGTTCTTC. Translating gives CASSLAKSSYNEQFF.

The chain employs TRBV6-1 and TRBJ2-7; weak D call: TRBD2 (6 bases). Germline CDR1 reads MNHNS; CDR2 reads SASEGT. The CDR3 runs 14 residues. Trimming shortened V by 4 bases and J by 2 bases, and 12 bases separated the two germline ends. The CDR3 DNA sequence: TGTGCCAGCAGTGCCTTCCGCGGGGCCTACGAGCAGTACTTC. Translating it yields CASSAFRGAYEQYF.

This chain uses TRBV2 with TRBJ1-1; tentative D call: TRBD1 (5 bases). Germline-derived CDR1 and CDR2 are SNHLY and FYNNEI. V lost 7 bases, J lost 2 bases, and 11 bases lay in between. CDR3 length equals 13 residues. The CDR3 spells CASNGHRNTEAFF. The CDR3 bases are TGTGCCAGCAACGGACACAGAAACACTGAAGCTTTCTTT.

This chain links TRBV2 with TRBJ1-5, with TRBD1 identical over 7 bases. The V gene end was trimmed by 1 base and the J gene end by 7 bases; junction bases not matched to a gene: 7. The CDR3 is 15 amino acids. CDR1 and CDR2 from the germline V gene are SNHLY and FYNNEI. CDR3 nucleotides: TGTGCCAGCAGTGAAGTACAGGGGCGGGGACAGCCCCAGCATTTT. This sequence encodes CASSEVQGRGQPQHF.

This clone appeared a single time. The V call is TRBV2, the J call TRBJ2-1; perhaps D is TRBD1 or TRBD2 (5 bases each). Germline V gene data show CDR1 as SNHLY and CDR2 as FYNNEI. This CDR3 has 14 residues. The ends were cut back, 4 bases at V and 6 bases at J, with 13 bases in the middle. CDR3 in amino acids: CASSGPIGGNEQFF. Written as DNA, the CDR3 is TGTGCCAGCAGTGGTCCTATTGGGGGCAATGAGCAGTTCTTC. Combining the CDR3 with reference TRBV2 and TRBJ2-1 gives the whole variable domain EPEVTQTPSHQVTQMGQEVILRCVPISNHLYFYWYRQILGQKVEFLVSFYNNEISEKSEIFDDQFSVERPDGSNFTLKIRSTKLEDSAMYFCASSGPIGGNEQFFGPGTRLTVL.

J is TRBJ2-3 and V is TRBV10-3; D is undetermined. CDR3 length equals 15 residues. Trimming cost V 7 bases and J 1 base, with 15 bases left between them. Per germline, CDR1 ENHRY and CDR2 SYGVKD. CDR3 amino acids: CAITDPGRGTDTQYF. The CDR3 bases are TGTGCCATCACGGACCCCGGTCGGGGCACAGATACGCAGTATTTT.

This clone was detected only once. The chain joins TRBV6-6 to TRBJ2-3, with D perhaps TRBD2 (5 bases). Germline V gene sequence: CDR1 MNHNY, CDR2 SVGAGI (reference sequence). Trimming removed 6 bases at V and 6 bases at J, with 16 bases between. This CDR3 has 14 amino acids. The CDR3 region has the DNA TGTGCCAGCAGCGGACTTTGGGGTTCGGATACGCAGTATTTT. Translated, it gives CASSGLWGSDTQYF.

This chain links TRBV11-2 with TRBJ2-7; no clear D. Trimming stripped 8 bases from V and 6 bases from J, with 14 bases between. The CDR3 totals 12 residues. Germline V CDR1 and CDR2: SGHAT, FQNNGV. In DNA form, the CDR3 reads TGTGCCAGCCGTGGGCGCGCGGTCGAGCAGTACTTC. As protein: CASRGRAVEQYF.

V usage is TRBV10-3 and J usage is TRBJ2-5; TRBD1 agrees at 7 bases. J lost 6 bases, V lost 9 bases, and 13 bases had no gene match. Looked up from germline, CDR1 is ENHRY and CDR2 is SYGVKD. This CDR3 spans 14 amino acids. The CDR3 sequence: CAIRQGASLKTQYF. The CDR3 bases are TGTGCCATTAGACAGGGAGCCTCCTTAAAGACCCAGTACTTC.

The V and J genes are TRBV18 and TRBJ2-7, with D possibly TRBD1 on 6 matching bases. The CDR3 spans 14 residues. CDR1 is KGHSH, CDR2 LQKENI, per germline. The V and J ends lost 2 bases and 4 bases respectively, with 12 bases between them. The CDR3 reads CASSPNRDTYEQYF. For the CDR3, the DNA is TGTGCCAGCTCACCAAACCGGGACACGTACGAGCAGTACTTC.

The chain is built from TRBV7-3 and TRBJ2-3, with D unresolved. Germline V lookup: CDR1 SGHTA, CDR2 FQGTGA. The CDR3 runs 15 residues. Trimming stripped 2 bases from V and 2 bases from J, with 11 bases between. The CDR3 reads CASSLGGSFTDTQYF. In nucleotides, the CDR3 is TGTGCCAGCAGCTTAGGCGGTTCCTTCACAGATACGCAGTATTTT.

The chain recombines TRBV6-5 with TRBJ2-7; D unresolved. The CDR3 sequence is 12 residues long. The ends were cut back, 5 bases at V and 5 bases at J, with 10 bases in the middle. Germline V lookup: CDR1 MNHEY, CDR2 SVGAGI. CDR3 sequence reads: CASSRHKDEQYF. Here the CDR3 DNA reads TGTGCCAGCAGTAGACACAAAGACGAGCAGTACTTC.

The V and J genes are TRBV7-2 and TRBJ2-7; TRBD1 might be the D (6 bases). This CDR3 has 15 residues. Germline loops: CDR1 SGHTA, CDR2 FQGNSA. V was cut by 0 bases and J by 2 bases, with 11 bases left in between. The CDR3 DNA follows: TGTGCCAGCAGCTTAGCCGGACAGCCCGCCTACGAGCAGTACTTC. This sequence encodes CASSLAGQPAYEQYF.

This clone has just one count. DNA for the CDR3: TGTGCCAGCAGTCCCCATGGGACAGGAGCAACAGATACGCAGTATTTT. Its protein product is CASSPHGTGATDTQYF. The chain uses TRBV28 and TRBJ2-3; TRBD1 aligns across 8 bases. The CDR3 length is 16 residues. In germline, CDR1 is MDHEN, CDR2 SYDVKM. V lost 5 bases to trimming and J lost 3 bases; unmatched junction nucleotides: 10.

The chain combines TRBV9 with TRBJ2-7, with 9 bases that match TRBD1. The CDR3 is 15 amino acids. The junction had 7 bases not matched to a gene; V was cut back by 4 bases and J by 2 bases. Germline V gene sequence: CDR1 SGDLS, CDR2 YYNGEE. CDR3 nucleotide sequence: TGTGCCAGCAGCCCCCGACAGGGGGGCCCCTACGAGCAGTACTTC. It encodes CASSPRQGGPYEQYF.

The chain is built from TRBV30 and TRBJ1-5; 8 bases align to TRBD1. V lost 3 bases and J lost 1; bases outside the gene matches: 11. Germline assignment: CDR1 GTSNPN and CDR2 SVGIG (reference sequence). The CDR3 is made up of 17 amino acids. The CDR3 sequence: CAWSRTRTGRSNQPQHF. CDR3 nucleotide sequence: TGTGCCTGGAGCCGCACCCGGACAGGGAGAAGCAATCAGCCCCAGCATTTT.

The rearrangement joins TRBV14 to TRBJ2-7; a possible D gene is TRBD2 (7 bases). The length of the CDR3 is 16 residues. Germline V gene sequence: CDR1 SGHDN, CDR2 FVKESK. The ends were cut back, 4 bases at V and 3 bases at J, with 19 bases in the middle. CDR3 nucleotides: TGTGCCAGCAGCCCCGGGGGCAGACTAGCCTACTACGAGCAGTACTTC. Translation gives CASSPGGRLAYYEQYF.

V and J are TRBV5-1 and TRBJ2-1, with 10 bases that match TRBD1. This CDR3 spans 15 amino acids. Per germline, CDR1 SGHRS and CDR2 YFSETQ. The trim removed 0 bases at V and 8 bases at J, leaving 5 bases unmatched. Written as DNA, the CDR3 is TGCGCCAGCAGCTTGGGACAGGGGGCTTTTGATGAGCAGTTCTTC. Translated: CASSLGQGAFDEQFF. Full variable domain (rest looked up from reference TRBV5-1 and TRBJ2-1): KAGVTQTPRYLIKTRGQQVTLSCSPISGHRSVSWYQQTPGQGLQFLFEYFSETQRNKGNFPGRFSGRQFSNSRSEMNVSTLELGDSALYLCASSLGQGAFDEQFFGPGTRLTVL.

This chain links TRBV5-1 with TRBJ1-3; 7 nucleotides line up with TRBD1. Per germline, CDR1 SGHRS and CDR2 YFSETQ. Trimming took 4 bases from V and 0 from J; bases not matched to a gene: 4. This CDR3 region has 15 residues. Here the CDR3 reads CASSGGTVSGNTIYF. The CDR3 nucleotides are TGCGCCAGCAGCGGCGGGACAGTCTCTGGAAACACCATATATTTT.

This clone was seen a single time. This chain connects TRBV6-6 to TRBJ2-3; 8 nucleotides align to TRBD1. This CDR3 is 15 amino acids long. V was clipped by 2 bases and J by 3 bases; unmatched bases: 4. Germline V lookup: CDR1 MNHNY, CDR2 SVGAGI (reference sequence). Here the CDR3 reads CASSYDRGATDTQYF. CDR3 bases: TGTGCCAGCAGTTACGACAGGGGTGCTACAGATACGCAGTATTTT.

The V call is TRBV28, the J call TRBJ1-1; no clear D. V gave up 6 bases and J gave up 6 bases, with 8 bases separating them. The germline V gene encodes CDR1 MDHEN and CDR2 SYDVKM. The CDR3 is made up of 11 amino acids. The CDR3 sequence: CASRGKPEAFF. CDR3 nucleotide sequence: TGTGCCAGCAGGGGGAAGCCTGAAGCTTTCTTT.

Concerning this clone: At one boundary the junction diverges from the germline segment, which might be a read error. This sequence joins TRBV7-7 and TRBJ2-5; 7 nucleotides match TRBD1. The CDR3 is made up of 13 amino acids. Germline loops: CDR1 SSHAT, CDR2 FNYEAQ (reference sequence). The CDR3: CASSFDREETQYF. As DNA, the CDR3 is TGTGCTAGCAGCTTCGACAGGGAAGAGACCCAGTACTTC.

The chain has TRBV28 and TRBJ1-1; TRBD1 aligns across 7 bases. The length of the CDR3 is 14 residues. Germline CDR1 and CDR2: MDHEN and SYDVKM. The V gene end was trimmed by 7 bases and the J gene end by 1 base; junction bases not matched to a gene: 6. CDR3 in amino acids: CASNYNRGNTEAFF. The CDR3 coding sequence is TGTGCCAGCAACTACAACAGGGGGAACACTGAAGCTTTCTTT.

The CDR3 spells CATTMAPTTYEQYF. The CDR3 nucleotides read TGTGCCACCACGATGGCCCCCACGACCTACGAGCAGTACTTC. The chain is built from TRBV6-1 and TRBJ2-7; D not certain. This CDR3 spans 14 amino acids. Germline CDR1 MNHNS, CDR2 SASEGT. Between the trimmed V and J ends, which lost 10 bases and 2 bases, there was a span of 18 bases.